The 30 T cell receptor beta chains below were found in one sample sequenced in a study of shared clonotypes between healthy human individuals. The assay was immunoSEQ multiplex PCR, and TCRdb's table has in-frame clones only and misses some. This table holds roughly 1,500,000 clones, approximately 98.5% found once. Sequenced material: naive CD4+ T cells sorted from blood. Subset defined: CD45RA+ positively selected. These receptors came from a man aged 25 to 45 in good health.

The V gene is TRBV5-6, the J gene TRBJ2-5; D remains ambiguous. The V end was cut by 0 bases, the J end by 4 bases, with 7 bases between. There are 13 residues in the CDR3. Germline loops: CDR1 SGHDT, CDR2 YYEEEE. This chain's CDR3 is CASSLGTGETQYF. The CDR3 coding sequence is TGTGCCAGCAGCTTGGGGACGGGAGAGACCCAGTACTTC.

The gene calls are TRBV15 and TRBJ2-1; D is tentatively TRBD1 or TRBD2 (5 bases each). The CDR3 is made up of 17 amino acids. The V gene lost 4 bases and the J gene lost 8 bases, with 24 bases spanning the gap. Germline CDR1 reads LNHNV; CDR2 reads YYDKDF (reference sequence). CDR3 DNA sequence: TGTGCCACCAGCACCCTACCTCCGGGACGCGAGCAATATGAGCAGTTCTTC. This sequence encodes CATSTLPPGREQYEQFF. Full variable domain (rest looked up from reference TRBV15 and TRBJ2-1): DAMVIQNPRYQVTQFGKPVTLSCSQTLNHNVMYWYQQKSSQAPKLLFHYYDKDFNNEADTPDNFQSRRPNTSFCFLDIRSPGLGDTAMYLCATSTLPPGREQYEQFFGPGTRLTVL.

The chain carries TRBV9 and TRBJ2-5; D might be TRBD2 (6 bases). Trimming cost V 3 bases and J 2 bases, with 14 bases left between them. CDR3 size: 15 residues. Germline V gene data show CDR1 as SGDLS and CDR2 as YYNGEE. CDR3 DNA: TGTGCCAGCAGCGACCAACCGGCGGGACAAGAGACCCAGTACTTC. It encodes CASSDQPAGQETQYF.

V is TRBV15 and J is TRBJ2-1, with 12 bases lining up with TRBD2. V was clipped by 10 bases and J by 5 bases; unmatched bases: 6. This CDR3 is 14 amino acids long. The germline gives CDR1 LNHNV, CDR2 YYDKDF (reference sequence). The CDR3 here is CASGLAGKNNEQFF. The CDR3 DNA sequence: TGTGCCAGCGGACTAGCGGGAAAGAACAATGAGCAGTTCTTC.

The chain employs TRBV7-8 and TRBJ2-1; 8 nucleotides line up with TRBD2. Unmatched junction bases numbered 9, after V lost 1 base and J lost 4 bases. Germline assignment: CDR1 SGHVS and CDR2 FQNEAQ. The CDR3 length is 17 residues. In nucleotides, the CDR3 is TGTGCCAGCAGCTTAGTTCTAGCGGGCCGTGCATACAATGAGCAGTTCTTC. Protein: CASSLVLAGRAYNEQFF. Variable domain in full (rest from reference TRBV7-8 and TRBJ2-1): GAGVSQSPRYKVAKRGQDVALRCDPISGHVSLFWYQQALGQGPEFLTYFQNEAQLDKSGLPSDRFFAERPEGSVSTLKIQRTQQEDSAVYLCASSLVLAGRAYNEQFFGPGTRLTVL.

CDR3 sequence (DNA): TGTGCCAGCAGCTCGACAGGGGCGAACACTGAAGCTTTCTTT. Translated, it gives CASSSTGANTEAFF. V and J are TRBV6-1 and TRBJ1-1; TRBD1 aligns across 8 bases. J gave up 1 base and V 6 bases, and 4 bases lay outside the gene matches. The CDR3 length is 14 residues. Germline V gives CDR1 MNHNS, CDR2 SASEGT.

The chain joins TRBV28 to TRBJ2-3; D not resolved. V lost 4 bases and J lost 2, with 4 bases in between. Germline-derived CDR1 and CDR2 are MDHEN and SYDVKM. The CDR3 is 12 residues long. CDR3 sequence reads: CASSSYTDTQYF. Written as DNA, the CDR3 is TGTGCCAGCAGTTCGTACACAGATACGCAGTATTTT.

The V call is TRBV5-1, the J call TRBJ1-1, with 8 positions matching TRBD1. CDR3 length: 16 residues. V trimming: 4 bases; J trimming: 6 bases; junction bases outside the gene matches: 14. CDR1 SGHRS and CDR2 YFSETQ come from the germline V gene. The CDR3 spells CASSGRPDREVAEAFF. The CDR3 nucleotides are TGCGCCAGCAGCGGACGACCGGACAGGGAAGTTGCTGAAGCTTTCTTT.

As DNA, the CDR3 is TGCGCCAGCAGCCAAGATCACAACAGGGGGCGCATCAATGAGCAGTTCTTC. This encodes CASSQDHNRGRINEQFF. The rearrangement uses TRBV4-1 and TRBJ2-1; 9 bases fit TRBD1. This CDR3 contains 17 residues. Germline loops: CDR1 MGHRA, CDR2 YSYEKL. With V trimmed by 0 bases and J by 6 bases, 9 bases remained unmatched.

The chain carries TRBV11-2 and TRBJ1-4, with D unclear. The CDR3 sequence is 17 residues long. V was shortened by 4 bases and J by 0 bases, with 15 bases between the two germline ends. The germline V gene encodes CDR1 SGHAT and CDR2 FQNNGV. The CDR3 is CASSSHAGAATNEKLFF. CDR3 sequence (DNA): TGTGCCAGCAGCTCCCATGCGGGAGCAGCAACTAATGAAAAACTGTTTTTT.

The chain combines TRBV5-1 with TRBJ2-3, with 12 bases that match TRBD2. This CDR3 region has 18 residues. CDR1 and CDR2 (germline): SGHRS, YFSETQ. The junction had 8 bases not matched to a gene; V was cut back by 1 base and J by 2 bases. The CDR3 loop reads CASSLFPPSGRATDTQYF. CDR3 bases: TGCGCCAGCAGCTTGTTTCCTCCTAGCGGGAGGGCCACAGATACGCAGTATTTT.

Remarks on this clone: In the same sample, other DNA sequences code for this CDR3. V and J are TRBV28 and TRBJ2-7; D is unresolved. The CDR3 consists of 13 residues. Trimming took 6 bases from V and 3 from J, leaving 12 bases between them. Germline values: CDR1 MDHEN, CDR2 SYDVKM. The CDR3, as DNA: TGTGCCAGCAGCCCCCCGGCGAGCTACGAGCAGTACTTC. This translates into CASSPPASYEQYF.

V and J are TRBV10-3 and TRBJ2-7; TRBD1 agrees at 10 bases. CDR3 length equals 14 residues. Germline V gene lookup returns CDR1 ENHRY and CDR2 SYGVKD. V shed 2 bases and J 7 bases; nucleotides not matched to a gene: 5. The CDR3 nucleotides read TGTGCCATCAGTGAGCGGGACAGGGGTTATGAGCAGTACTTC. Protein: CAISERDRGYEQYF.

The V gene is TRBV21-1, the J gene TRBJ2-3; the table's D call of TRBD2 was not tested on the DNA. TRBV21-1 is a listed pseudogene. The CDR3 loop spans 14 amino acids. CDR3 region: CASSNPTPGDTQYF. Written as DNA, the CDR3 is TGTGCCAGCAGCAACCCGACCCCGGGGGATACGCAGTATTTT.

The V call is TRBV5-4, the J call TRBJ2-3; possible D gene TRBD2, 7 bases. The V end was cut by 4 bases, the J end by 1 base, with 13 bases between. Germline assignment: CDR1 SGHNT and CDR2 YYREEE (reference sequence). The CDR3 is made up of 15 amino acids. The CDR3 loop reads CASSPRGRGTDTQYF. DNA for the CDR3: TGTGCCAGCAGCCCTAGGGGGAGGGGCACAGATACGCAGTATTTT.

Turning to this clone: Different DNA sequences within this sample yield the same CDR3. V usage is TRBV5-1 and J usage is TRBJ2-5, with a tentative D call TRBD2 (5 bases). This CDR3 comprises 15 residues. Germline CDR1 and CDR2: SGHRS and YFSETQ. Trimming removed 0 bases from V and 4 bases from J, with 13 bases in between. The CDR3 reads CASSLVPGGGETQYF. The DNA of the CDR3 is TGCGCCAGCAGCTTGGTACCGGGCGGAGGAGAGACCCAGTACTTC.

The chain carries TRBV6-1 and TRBJ2-7; tentative D call: TRBD2 (7 bases). The ends were cut back, 2 bases at V and 0 bases at J, with 20 bases in the middle. The CDR3 runs 18 residues. The germline V gene has CDR1 MNHNS and CDR2 SASEGT. This CDR3 reads CASSEHRRGRGYSYEQYF. In DNA form, the CDR3 reads TGTGCCAGCAGTGAACACCGGCGGGGGCGGGGTTACTCCTACGAGCAGTACTTC.

The count of this clone is one. CDR3 amino acids: CSASDRETQYF. CDR3 nucleotide sequence: TGCAGTGCTTCAGATCGGGAGACCCAGTACTTC. The V call is TRBV20-1, the J call TRBJ2-5; D uncertain. CDR1 DFQATT and CDR2 SNEGSKA come from the germline V gene (reference sequence). The CDR3 has 11 residues. V was cut by 5 bases and J by 5 bases, with 9 bases left in between.

The chain links TRBV10-3 to TRBJ2-1, with D maybe TRBD2 (6 bases). CDR3 length equals 13 residues. V shed 10 bases and J shed 2 bases, with 12 bases lying between them. Per germline, CDR1 ENHRY and CDR2 SYGVKD. The CDR3 region has the DNA TGTGCCACCGATAGCGGAGCCTACAATGAGCAGTTCTTC. Residues: CATDSGAYNEQFF.

The J gene is TRBJ1-5, the V gene TRBV30, with TRBD1 matching 7 bases. The CDR3 sequence is 13 residues long. Trimming cost V 2 bases and J 7 bases; bases outside gene matches: 5. Germline V lookup: CDR1 GTSNPN, CDR2 SVGIG (reference sequence). CDR3 residues: CAWSQGQVQPQHF. CDR3 nucleotides: TGTGCCTGGAGTCAAGGACAGGTCCAGCCCCAGCATTTT. Drawing the rest from reference TRBV30 and TRBJ1-5, the complete variable domain is SQTIHQWPATLVQPVGSPLSLECTVEGTSNPNLYWYRQAAGRGLQLLFYSVGIGQISSEVPQNLSASRPQDRQFILSSKKLLLSDSGFYLCAWSQGQVQPQHFGDGTRLSIL.

This clone was seen just once. The chain has TRBV29-1 and TRBJ2-5; maybe TRBD2 (5 bases). The length of the CDR3 is 15 residues. Germline lookup yields CDR1 SQVTM and CDR2 ANQGSEA. Trimming cost V 6 bases and J 2 bases, with 19 bases left between them. The CDR3 DNA sequence: TGCAGCGTCCGACTGATGCTAGCAGAGCAAGAGACCCAGTACTTC. This encodes CSVRLMLAEQETQYF.

V is TRBV5-4 and J is TRBJ1-3; the D gene is possibly TRBD1 (5 bases). The CDR3 runs to 16 residues. Germline lookup yields CDR1 SGHNT and CDR2 YYREEE (reference sequence). V was shortened by 1 base and J by 0 bases, with 11 bases between the two germline ends. The CDR3 loop reads CASSLSGPISGNTIYF. The CDR3 nucleotides are TGTGCCAGCAGCTTGTCGGGGCCGATCTCTGGAAACACCATATATTTT.

The V gene is TRBV11-2, the J gene TRBJ2-1; TRBD2 matches 8 bases. Losses at the gene ends were 3 bases for V and 6 bases for J; bases not matched to a gene: 7. This CDR3 is 15 amino acids long. Germline assignment: CDR1 SGHAT and CDR2 FQNNGV. CDR3 loop: CASSLGVAGTNEQFF. CDR3 nucleotide sequence: TGTGCCAGCAGCTTGGGGGTAGCGGGAACCAATGAGCAGTTCTTC.

Details on this clone: Other DNA sequences in this sample translate to the same CDR3. CDR3 in amino acids: CASSPNTDTQYF. In DNA, the CDR3 is TGTGCCAGCAGTCCCAACACAGATACGCAGTATTTT. The V and J genes are TRBV6-6 and TRBJ2-3; D is uncertain. The length of the CDR3 is 12 residues. Trimming took 5 bases from V and 2 from J, leaving 5 bases between them. Germline CDR1 reads MNHNY; CDR2 reads SVGAGI (reference sequence).

V usage is TRBV11-1 and J usage is TRBJ2-1; 10 nucleotides line up with TRBD2. The germline V gene has CDR1 SGHAT and CDR2 FQDESV (reference sequence). This CDR3 has 14 amino acids. The ends lost 10 bases at V and 9 bases at J; junction bases unmatched: 12. The CDR3 DNA follows: TGTGCCACTAAGCGGGAGGGCTTTCCAAGTGAGCAGTTCTTC. Its protein product is CATKREGFPSEQFF.

This clone was observed a single time. This chain uses TRBV5-1 with TRBJ1-4; possible D gene TRBD1, 5 bases. CDR1 and CDR2 (germline): SGHRS, YFSETQ. Trimming shortened V by 3 bases and J by 6 bases, and 12 bases separated the two germline ends. The CDR3 loop spans 14 amino acids. The CDR3 loop is CASSSLVGDEKLFF. DNA of the CDR3: TGCGCCAGCAGCTCCCTGGTAGGGGATGAAAAACTGTTTTTT.

The rearrangement uses TRBV4-1 and TRBJ2-2; 7 positions agree with TRBD2. Trimming cost V 4 bases and J 6 bases; bases outside gene matches: 8. The CDR3 is 15 amino acids. Germline CDR1 MGHRA, CDR2 YSYEKL. This chain's CDR3 is CASSPGAGAAGELFF. CDR3 DNA: TGCGCCAGCAGCCCCGGGGCGGGAGCGGCCGGGGAGCTGTTTTTT.

The chain carries TRBV18 and TRBJ2-3, with TRBD1 as a possible D gene (6 bases). The CDR3 contains 14 residues. Trimming removed 4 bases from V and 4 bases from J, with 12 bases in between. Per germline, CDR1 KGHSH and CDR2 LQKENI. CDR3 sequence (DNA): TGTGCCAGCTCACTACAGGGACCCCCAGATACGCAGTATTTT. It encodes CASSLQGPPDTQYF. Full variable domain (missing parts from reference TRBV18 and TRBJ2-3): NAGVMQNPRHLVRRRGQEARLRCSPMKGHSHVYWYRQLPEEGLKFMVYLQKENIIDESGMPKERFSAEFPKEGPSILRIQQVVRGDSAAYFCASSLQGPPDTQYFGPGTRLTVL.

This sequence joins TRBV19 and TRBJ2-7, with D tentatively TRBD1 (8 bases). V was cut by 5 bases and J by 5 bases, with 22 bases left in between. The germline gives CDR1 LNHDA, CDR2 SQIVND (reference sequence). The CDR3 spans 16 residues. DNA of the CDR3: TGTGCCAGTAGTGCAAGGGGGGGGACAGGAAACAACGAGCAGTACTTC. It translates to CASSARGGTGNNEQYF.

Notes on this clone: Other DNA sequences in the same sample also yield this CDR3. The CDR3 spells CASSFGLAENTGELFF. The CDR3 DNA sequence: TGTGCCAGCAGCTTTGGACTAGCGGAAAACACCGGGGAGCTGTTTTTT. The rearrangement uses TRBV5-4 and TRBJ2-2, with TRBD2 matching 10 bases. CDR1 and CDR2 from the germline V gene are SGHNT and YYREEE (reference sequence). The CDR3 has 16 residues. Trimming cost V 2 bases and J 2 bases; bases outside gene matches: 3.